Below, one T cell receptor beta chain is given with its context. Its target is not known. PCR used 60 Vbeta primers and 13 Jbeta primers. Libraries were prepared by immunoSEQ multiplex PCR; TCRdb keeps only in-frame clonotypes and omits some of them. This table holds 98,000 or so clones, roughly three quarters found once. The sample belongs to a study of cytomegalovirus exposure and HLA in healthy donors. This CDR3 is 14 amino acids long. CDR1 and CDR2 (germline): MNHNS, SASEGT. The germline V and J ends were trimmed by 3 bases and 6 bases, with 15 bases remaining between them. Whole-study findings and limits: Presence/absence analyses assumed roughly uniform sequencing depth across donors, which may not hold. Analysis was performed later, and it showed HLA-associated TCR beta chains to be more clonally expanded than equally common others. CMV serostatus stood as the only immune exposure information on hand. TCR beta sequences reportedly predicted the HLA-A and HLA-B alleles of most subjects accurately.

This TCR was sampled from a man in his forties in good health and CMV-seronegative. The sequenced material came from PBMCs. The V gene is TRBV6-1, the J gene TRBJ2-7; perhaps TRBD1 as D (6 bases). The chain's CDR3 is CASSENRQGSEQYF. As DNA, the CDR3 is TGTGCCAGCAGTGAGAATAGGCAGGGGAGCGAGCAGTACTTC.